A single sample is the source of the 22 T cell receptor beta chains below, sequenced in a study of early T cells in non-severe SARS-CoV-2 infection. TCRdb re-called the 5' RACE reads through MiXCR, storing one row per CDR3 protein. The data hold around 80,000 distinct CDR3 sequences, with approximately 14% observed a single time. Sequencing was performed on whole blood. These receptors came from an adult who was a healthcare worker with PCR-confirmed SARS-CoV-2 infection or an uninfected control (not recorded which).

The chain joins TRBV19 to TRBJ1-5; D gene ambiguous. This CDR3 region has 13 residues. Germline V CDR1 and CDR2: LNHDA, SQIVND (reference sequence). V lost 5 bases and J lost 3, with 8 bases in between. The CDR3 protein is CASSGDPNQPQHF. In DNA form, the CDR3 reads TGTGCCAGTAGTGGTGATCCCAATCAGCCCCAGCATTTT.

The sample holds many counts of this clonotype. The CDR3 loop reads CASSFPGETTDTQYF. The DNA of the CDR3 is TGTGCCAGCAGCTTCCCCGGGGAGACCACAGATACGCAGTATTTT. This chain uses TRBV7-2 with TRBJ2-3, with D possibly matching TRBD2 (5 bases). The V and J ends lost 3 bases and 2 bases respectively, with 12 bases between them. The CDR3 is made up of 15 amino acids. Germline V gene lookup returns CDR1 SGHTA and CDR2 FQGNSA.

V and J are TRBV11-2 and TRBJ2-7, with D perhaps assigned TRBD1 or TRBD2 (5 bases each). Germline V gene lookup returns CDR1 SGHAT and CDR2 FQNNGV. The CDR3 is made up of 14 amino acids. The ends were cut back, 1 base at V and 3 bases at J, with 10 bases in the middle. The DNA for the CDR3 is TGTGCCAGCAGCTTAGGGGGACCATACTACGAGCAGTACTTC. Encoded protein: CASSLGGPYYEQYF.

This clonotype has more than one count but fewer than ten. Here the CDR3 reads CASSESGTSYNEQFF. The CDR3 bases are TGTGCCAGCAGTGAGTCCGGGACCTCGTATAATGAGCAGTTCTTC. The chain recombines TRBV6-1 with TRBJ2-1; D assignment may be TRBD1 or TRBD2 (5 bases each). The CDR3 contains 15 residues. Germline CDR1 and CDR2: MNHNS and SASEGT. With 3 bases removed from V and 7 bases from J, the gap between germline ends came to 16 bases.

This clonotype occurred many times. The V and J genes are TRBV11-2 and TRBJ2-2, with TRBD1 as a possible D gene (6 bases). Germline V gene data show CDR1 as SGHAT and CDR2 as FQNNGV. The V end lost 6 bases, the J end lost 6 bases, and 26 bases lay between the germline ends. CDR3 length equals 18 residues. CDR3 in DNA: TGTGCCAGCAGGTACGGAAGGCGGACAGAAGCACGGCCCGGGGAGCTGTTTTTT. Translated, it gives CASRYGRRTEARPGELFF.

The V call is TRBV13, the J call TRBJ1-5; 8 nucleotides match TRBD1. J gave up 7 bases and V 5 bases, and 7 bases lay outside the gene matches. Germline V gene data show CDR1 as PRHDT and CDR2 as FYEKMQ (reference sequence). This CDR3 is 14 amino acids long. The CDR3 is CASSRTGTGQPQHF. Here the CDR3 DNA reads TGTGCCAGCAGCCGGACAGGGACGGGCCAGCCCCAGCATTTT.

This clonotype was picked up many times. This chain uses TRBV5-4 with TRBJ2-4; D call uncertain. Germline loops: CDR1 SGHNT, CDR2 YYREEE (reference sequence). V gave up 0 bases and J gave up 2 bases, with 12 bases separating them. The CDR3 covers 16 residues. In DNA form, the CDR3 reads TGTGCCAGCAGCTTGGTCCCACAAGTTTCCAAAAACATTCAGTACTTC. Residues: CASSLVPQVSKNIQYF. Based on the CDR3 plus reference TRBV5-4 and TRBJ2-4, the full variable domain is ETGVTQSPTHLIKTRGQQVTLRCSSQSGHNTVSWYQQALGQGPQFIFQYYREEENGRGNFPPRFSGLQFPNYSSELNVNALELDDSALYLCASSLVPQVSKNIQYFGAGTRLSVL.

This clonotype was found many times. The CDR3 DNA sequence: TGTGCCAGCAGCCCCCCCGGGCTAGCGGGGAATATCTACGAGCAGTACTTC. Translated: CASSPPGLAGNIYEQYF. The chain links TRBV7-9 to TRBJ2-7; TRBD2 agrees at 9 bases. Unmatched junction bases numbered 14, after V lost 5 bases and J lost 3 bases. CDR3 size: 17 residues. In germline, CDR1 is SEHNR, CDR2 FQNEAQ (reference sequence).

This clonotype came up a few times. The rearrangement uses TRBV25-1 and TRBJ2-3; weak D call: TRBD2 (6 bases). Trimming took off 4 bases at V and 4 bases at J, with 21 bases between the two ends. The CDR3 loop spans 17 amino acids. Germline loops: CDR1 MGHDK, CDR2 SYGVNS. CDR3 sequence: CASSAGIGGVRSDTQYF. In DNA, the CDR3 is TGTGCCAGCAGTGCTGGGATAGGAGGGGTCCGGTCAGATACGCAGTATTTT. Full variable domain (remainder filled in from reference TRBV25-1 and TRBJ2-3): EADIYQTPRYLVIGTGKKITLECSQTMGHDKMYWYQQDPGMELHLIHYSYGVNSTEKGDLSSESTVSRIRTEHFPLTLESARPSHTSQYLCASSAGIGGVRSDTQYFGPGTRLTVL.

Many counts were recorded for this clonotype. The V call is TRBV10-2, the J call TRBJ2-7; no definite D call. Germline CDR1 and CDR2: WSHSY and SAAADI. The CDR3 covers 13 residues. V was trimmed by 4 bases and J by 3 bases, leaving 10 bases between them. The DNA for the CDR3 is TGCGCCAGCAGTGGGTCCCCAGTCTACGAGCAGTACTTC. Translating it yields CASSGSPVYEQYF.

The sample holds many counts of this clonotype. This sequence joins TRBV30 and TRBJ1-2; 8 bases are shared with TRBD1. There are 13 residues in the CDR3. Germline V lookup: CDR1 GTSNPN, CDR2 SVGIG (reference sequence). The junction had 4 bases not matched to a gene; V was cut back by 3 bases and J by 4 bases. DNA of the CDR3: TGTGCCTGGAGCCACGACAGGGGCTATGGCTACACCTTC. Protein sequence: CAWSHDRGYGYTF.

This clonotype was detected ten times or more. The chain is built from TRBV7-2 and TRBJ1-5; 10 bases are shared with TRBD1. The germline V gene encodes CDR1 SGHTA and CDR2 FQGNSA. The CDR3 runs to 14 residues. After removal of 5 bases from V and 4 bases from J, the junction contained 2 bases not matched to a gene. The CDR3, as DNA: TGTGCCAGCAGCGGGACAGGGGAAAATCAGCCCCAGCATTTT. Its translation is CASSGTGENQPQHF.

A few counts support this clonotype. The chain uses TRBV9 and TRBJ2-5; no reliable D call. The V gene's germline CDR1 is SGDLS and CDR2 YYNGEE. V was cut by 4 bases and J by 8 bases, with 18 bases left in between. This CDR3 has 14 amino acids. CDR3 residues: CASSPHGPEGTQYF. As DNA, the CDR3 is TGTGCCAGCAGCCCCCACGGACCCGAAGGAACCCAGTACTTC.

The CDR3: CASSSRQTNYNSPLHF. In DNA, the CDR3 is TGTGCCAGCAGTTCCAGACAGACTAACTATAATTCACCCCTCCACTTT. The chain uses TRBV6-5 and TRBJ1-6; perhaps TRBD1 as D (5 bases). V lost 4 bases, J lost 3 bases, and 13 bases lay in between. The CDR3 runs to 16 residues. Germline values: CDR1 MNHEY, CDR2 SVGAGI.

In this sample, this clonotype turned up a few times. The chain combines TRBV12-3 or TRBV12-4 with TRBJ1-3; D unresolved. Trimming stripped 3 bases from V and 0 bases from J, with 0 bases between. The CDR3 length is 12 residues. The chain's CDR3 is CASSFSGNTIYF. The CDR3 region has the DNA TGTGCCAGCAGTTTCTCTGGAAACACCATATATTTT.

The CDR3 spells CASSPTKQGSGYTF. In DNA form, the CDR3 reads TGTGCCAGTAGCCCAACCAAACAGGGGTCTGGCTACACCTTC. The V gene is TRBV19, the J gene TRBJ1-2, with TRBD1 matching 7 bases. The CDR3 covers 14 residues. Per germline, CDR1 LNHDA and CDR2 SQIVND (reference sequence). With V trimmed by 6 bases and J by 7 bases, 11 bases remained unmatched.

This clonotype was observed a handful of times. The rearrangement joins TRBV7-2 to TRBJ2-3; 7 nucleotides agree with TRBD2. The ends lost 6 bases at V and 3 bases at J; junction bases unmatched: 18. Germline V gene data show CDR1 as SGHTA and CDR2 as FQGNSA. This CDR3 has 18 amino acids. The DNA of the CDR3 is TGTGCCAGCAGAATACCCCCATGGGACGGGGGGTTAACAGATACGCAGTATTTT. This gives the protein CASRIPPWDGGLTDTQYF.

Ten or more counts support this clonotype. The chain combines TRBV7-2 with TRBJ2-4; D ambiguous. CDR1 SGHTA and CDR2 FQGNSA come from the germline V gene. The CDR3 covers 13 residues. Trimming left V 1 base short and J 9 bases short, with 10 bases between. The DNA of the CDR3 is TGTGCCAGCAGCTTAGGGGCTAACAGCATTCAGTACTTC. Its translation is CASSLGANSIQYF.

This clonotype showed up just a few times. In DNA, the CDR3 is TGTGCCAGCAGCTTAGAGGGGGAATCTAGCGAGCAGTACTTC. Translation: CASSLEGESSEQYF. The chain carries TRBV11-3 and TRBJ2-7; D tentatively reads TRBD1 or TRBD2 (5 bases each). The V end was cut by 0 bases, the J end by 6 bases, with 12 bases between. Germline CDR1 is SGHNT and CDR2 is YENEEA. The CDR3 is made up of 14 amino acids.

This clonotype came up many times. The chain links TRBV19 to TRBJ1-2; D may be TRBD1 (5 bases). Germline V gene sequence: CDR1 LNHDA, CDR2 SQIVND (reference sequence). The length of the CDR3 is 13 residues. Between the trimmed V and J ends, which lost 5 bases and 1 base, there was a span of 8 bases. CDR3 amino acids: CASSFRVNYGYTF. In DNA, the CDR3 is TGTGCCAGTAGTTTCAGGGTTAACTATGGCTACACCTTC.

This clonotype has more than one count but fewer than ten. This chain connects TRBV7-9 to TRBJ2-3, with 7 nucleotides matching TRBD1. Germline V CDR1 and CDR2: SEHNR, FQNEAQ (reference sequence). The CDR3 runs 15 residues. V gave up 5 bases and J gave up 0 bases; unmatched junction bases: 5. CDR3 protein: CASSPRDSSTDTQYF. The CDR3 DNA sequence: TGTGCCAGCAGCCCCCGGGACAGCAGCACAGATACGCAGTATTTT. The variable domain in full, with the rest retrieved from reference TRBV7-9 and TRBJ2-3, is DTGVSQNPRHKITKRGQNVTFRCDPISEHNRLYWYRQTLGQGPEFLTYFQNEAQLEKSRLLSDRFSAERPKGSFSTLEIQRTEQGDSAMYLCASSPRDSSTDTQYFGPGTRLTVL.

V gene TRBV13 combines with J gene TRBJ2-3, with D perhaps matching TRBD2 (7 bases). Germline loops: CDR1 PRHDT, CDR2 FYEKMQ (reference sequence). The CDR3 has 17 amino acids. The V end lost 3 bases, the J end lost 5 bases, and 21 bases lay between the germline ends. DNA for the CDR3: TGTGCCAGCAGCTTGAATGCGGGGGCCCAGGTAGGAGATACGCAGTATTTT. Translated, it gives CASSLNAGAQVGDTQYF. The full variable domain, rest sourced from reference TRBV13 and TRBJ2-3, is AAGVIQSPRHLIKEKRETATLKCYPIPRHDTVYWYQQGPGQDPQFLISFYEKMQSDKGSIPDRFSAQQFSDYHSELNMSSLELGDSALYFCASSLNAGAQVGDTQYFGPGTRLTVL.